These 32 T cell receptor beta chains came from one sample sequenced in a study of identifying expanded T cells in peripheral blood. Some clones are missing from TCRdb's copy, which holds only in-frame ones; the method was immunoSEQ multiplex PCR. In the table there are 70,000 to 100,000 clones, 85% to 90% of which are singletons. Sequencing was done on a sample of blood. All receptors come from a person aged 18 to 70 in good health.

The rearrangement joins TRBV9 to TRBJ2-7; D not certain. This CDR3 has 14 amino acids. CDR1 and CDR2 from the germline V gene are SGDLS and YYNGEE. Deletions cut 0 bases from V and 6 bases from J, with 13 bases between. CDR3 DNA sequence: TGTGCCAGCAGCGTAGATGGTTCCCGGCTCGAGCAGTACTTC. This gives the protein CASSVDGSRLEQYF.

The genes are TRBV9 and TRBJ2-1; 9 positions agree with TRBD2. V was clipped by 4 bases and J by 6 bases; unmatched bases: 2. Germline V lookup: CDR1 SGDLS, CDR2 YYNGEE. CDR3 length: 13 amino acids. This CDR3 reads CASSPGLANEQFF. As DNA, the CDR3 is TGTGCCAGCAGCCCGGGACTAGCCAATGAGCAGTTCTTC.

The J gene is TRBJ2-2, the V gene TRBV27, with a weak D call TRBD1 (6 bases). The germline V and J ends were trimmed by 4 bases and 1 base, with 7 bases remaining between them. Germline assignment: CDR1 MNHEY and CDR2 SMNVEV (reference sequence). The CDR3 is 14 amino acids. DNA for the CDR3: TGTGCCAGCAGTTGGGGACAGAACACCGGGGAGCTGTTTTTT. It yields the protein CASSWGQNTGELFF.

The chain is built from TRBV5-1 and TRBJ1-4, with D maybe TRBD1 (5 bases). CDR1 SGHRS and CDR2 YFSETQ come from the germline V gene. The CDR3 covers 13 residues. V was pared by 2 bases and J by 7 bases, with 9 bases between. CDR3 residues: CASSFARGEKLFF. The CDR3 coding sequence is TGCGCCAGCAGCTTTGCGAGGGGTGAAAAACTGTTTTTT.

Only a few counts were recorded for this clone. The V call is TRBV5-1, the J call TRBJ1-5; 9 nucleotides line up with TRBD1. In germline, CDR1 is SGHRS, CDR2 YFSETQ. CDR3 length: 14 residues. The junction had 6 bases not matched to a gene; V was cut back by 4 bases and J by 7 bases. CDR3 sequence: CASSTGQGNQPQHF. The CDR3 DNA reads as TGCGCCAGCAGCACGGGACAGGGAAACCAGCCCCAGCATTTT. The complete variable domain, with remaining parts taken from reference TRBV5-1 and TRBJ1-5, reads KAGVTQTPRYLIKTRGQQVTLSCSPISGHRSVSWYQQTPGQGLQFLFEYFSETQRNKGNFPGRFSGRQFSNSRSEMNVSTLELGDSALYLCASSTGQGNQPQHFGDGTRLSIL.

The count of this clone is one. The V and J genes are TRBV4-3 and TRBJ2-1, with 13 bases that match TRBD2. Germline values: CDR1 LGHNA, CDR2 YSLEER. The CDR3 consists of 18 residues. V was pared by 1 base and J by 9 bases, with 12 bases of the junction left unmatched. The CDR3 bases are TGCGCCAGCAGCCAAGCTCACCTCACTAGCGGGGGGGCCGGTGAGCAGTTCTTC. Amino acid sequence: CASSQAHLTSGGAGEQFF.

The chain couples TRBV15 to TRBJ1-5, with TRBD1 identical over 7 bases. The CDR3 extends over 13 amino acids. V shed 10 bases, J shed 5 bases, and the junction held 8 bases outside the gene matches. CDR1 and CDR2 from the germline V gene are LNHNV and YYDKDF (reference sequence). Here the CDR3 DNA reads TGTGCCAACGGGACAGACTCTTATCAGCCCCAGCATTTT. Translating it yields CANGTDSYQPQHF.

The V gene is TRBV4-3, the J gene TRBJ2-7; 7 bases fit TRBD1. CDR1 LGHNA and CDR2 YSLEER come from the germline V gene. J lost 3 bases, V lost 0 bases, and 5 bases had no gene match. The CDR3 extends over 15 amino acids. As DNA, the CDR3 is TGCGCCAGCAGCCAAGACCGACAGGGAGACTACGAGCAGTACTTC. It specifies CASSQDRQGDYEQYF.

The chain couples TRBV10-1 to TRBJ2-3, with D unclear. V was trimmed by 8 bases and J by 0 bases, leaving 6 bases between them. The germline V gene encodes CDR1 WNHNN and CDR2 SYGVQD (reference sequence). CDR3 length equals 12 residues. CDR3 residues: CASAKSTDTQYF. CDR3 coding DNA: TGCGCCAGCGCCAAGAGCACAGATACGCAGTATTTT.

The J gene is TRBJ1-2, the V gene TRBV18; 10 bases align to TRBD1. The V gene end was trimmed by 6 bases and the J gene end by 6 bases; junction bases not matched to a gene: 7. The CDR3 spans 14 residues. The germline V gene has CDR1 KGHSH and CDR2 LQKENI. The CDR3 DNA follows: TGTGCCAGCTCCCAGGGACAGGGGTGGAATGGCTACACCTTC. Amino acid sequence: CASSQGQGWNGYTF.

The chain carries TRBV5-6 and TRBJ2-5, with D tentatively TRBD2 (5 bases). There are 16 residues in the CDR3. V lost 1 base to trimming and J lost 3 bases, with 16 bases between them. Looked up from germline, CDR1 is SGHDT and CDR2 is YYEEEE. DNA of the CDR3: TGTGCCAGCAGCTTGATAGCGAAGAGCTCTAAAGAGACCCAGTACTTC. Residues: CASSLIAKSSKETQYF.

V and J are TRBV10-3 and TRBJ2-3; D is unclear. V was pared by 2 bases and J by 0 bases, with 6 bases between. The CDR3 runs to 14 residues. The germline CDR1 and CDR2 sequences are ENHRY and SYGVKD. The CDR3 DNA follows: TGTGCCATCAGTGAGCAACAGAGCACAGATACGCAGTATTTT. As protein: CAISEQQSTDTQYF.

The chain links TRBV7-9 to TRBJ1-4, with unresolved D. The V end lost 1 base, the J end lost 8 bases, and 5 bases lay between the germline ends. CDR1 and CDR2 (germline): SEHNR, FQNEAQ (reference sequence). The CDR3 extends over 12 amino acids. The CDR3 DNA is TGTGCCAGCAGCTTAGGGGCCGAAAAACTGTTTTTT. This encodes CASSLGAEKLFF.

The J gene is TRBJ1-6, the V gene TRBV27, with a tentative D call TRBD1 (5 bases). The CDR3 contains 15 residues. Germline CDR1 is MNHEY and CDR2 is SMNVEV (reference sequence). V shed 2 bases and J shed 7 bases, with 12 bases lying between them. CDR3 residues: CASSLRQGKNSPLHF. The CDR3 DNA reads TGTGCCAGCAGTTTAAGGCAGGGTAAAAATTCACCCCTCCACTTT.

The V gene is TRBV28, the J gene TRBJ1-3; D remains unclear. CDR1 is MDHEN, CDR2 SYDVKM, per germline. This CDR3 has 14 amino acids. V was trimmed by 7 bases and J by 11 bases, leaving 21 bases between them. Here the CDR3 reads CASIPGGSVNAIYF. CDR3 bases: TGTGCCAGCATCCCTGGTGGCAGCGTTAACGCCATATATTTT.

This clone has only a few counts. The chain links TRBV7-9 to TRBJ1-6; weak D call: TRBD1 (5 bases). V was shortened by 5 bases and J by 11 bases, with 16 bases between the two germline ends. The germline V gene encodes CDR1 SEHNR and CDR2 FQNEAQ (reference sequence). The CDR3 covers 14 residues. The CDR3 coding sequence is TGTGCCAGCAGCCCTCCGGGGCCGGGAACACCCCTCCACTTT. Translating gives CASSPPGPGTPLHF.

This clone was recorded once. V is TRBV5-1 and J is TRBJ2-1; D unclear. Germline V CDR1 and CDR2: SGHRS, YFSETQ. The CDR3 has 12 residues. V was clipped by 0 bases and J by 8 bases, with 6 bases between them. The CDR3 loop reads CASSLEVHEQFF. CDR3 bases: TGCGCCAGCAGCTTGGAGGTCCATGAGCAGTTCTTC.

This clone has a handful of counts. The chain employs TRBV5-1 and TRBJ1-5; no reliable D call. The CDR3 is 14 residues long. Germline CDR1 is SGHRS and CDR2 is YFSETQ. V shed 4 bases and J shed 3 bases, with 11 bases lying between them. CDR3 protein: CASSPGGNNQPQHF. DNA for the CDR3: TGCGCCAGCAGCCCCGGAGGGAACAATCAGCCCCAGCATTTT. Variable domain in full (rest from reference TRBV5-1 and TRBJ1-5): KAGVTQTPRYLIKTRGQQVTLSCSPISGHRSVSWYQQTPGQGLQFLFEYFSETQRNKGNFPGRFSGRQFSNSRSEMNVSTLELGDSALYLCASSPGGNNQPQHFGDGTRLSIL.

The CDR3 loop reads CATNTGSSGYTF. CDR3 coding DNA: TGTGCCACTAACACGGGGAGTAGTGGCTACACCTTC. The V gene is TRBV6-5, the J gene TRBJ1-2; no clear D. The germline V gene encodes CDR1 MNHEY and CDR2 SVGAGI. The CDR3 covers 12 residues. Trimming cost V 10 bases and J 7 bases, with 16 bases left between them.

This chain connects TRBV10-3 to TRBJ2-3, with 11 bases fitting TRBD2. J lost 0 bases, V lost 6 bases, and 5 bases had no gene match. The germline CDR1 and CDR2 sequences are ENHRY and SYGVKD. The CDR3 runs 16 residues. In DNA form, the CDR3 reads TGTGCCATCAGGAGGACTAGCGGGCCTAGCACAGATACGCAGTATTTT. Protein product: CAIRRTSGPSTDTQYF.

DNA of the CDR3: TGTGCCGCCCGCGGGATTCAGGGCCGCGGGGAGCTGTTTTTT. This sequence encodes CAARGIQGRGELFF. This chain joins TRBV6-5 and TRBJ2-2; perhaps TRBD2 as D (6 bases). The length of the CDR3 is 14 residues. CDR1 MNHEY and CDR2 SVGAGI come from the germline V gene. The germline V and J ends were trimmed by 11 bases and 7 bases, with 20 bases remaining between them.

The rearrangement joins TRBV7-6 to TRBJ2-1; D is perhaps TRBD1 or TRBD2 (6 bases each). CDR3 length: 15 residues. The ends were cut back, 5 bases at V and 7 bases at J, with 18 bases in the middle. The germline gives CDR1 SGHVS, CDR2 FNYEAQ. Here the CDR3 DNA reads TGTGCCAGCAGCCTTGGGGGGCCTCAGGGGAATGAGCAGTTCTTC. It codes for CASSLGGPQGNEQFF.

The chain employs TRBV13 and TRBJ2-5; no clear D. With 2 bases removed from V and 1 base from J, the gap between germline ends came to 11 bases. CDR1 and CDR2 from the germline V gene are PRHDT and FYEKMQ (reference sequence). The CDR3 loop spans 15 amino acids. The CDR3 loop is CASSLLGSLQETQYF. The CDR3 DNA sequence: TGTGCCAGCAGCTTATTGGGATCTCTCCAAGAGACCCAGTACTTC.

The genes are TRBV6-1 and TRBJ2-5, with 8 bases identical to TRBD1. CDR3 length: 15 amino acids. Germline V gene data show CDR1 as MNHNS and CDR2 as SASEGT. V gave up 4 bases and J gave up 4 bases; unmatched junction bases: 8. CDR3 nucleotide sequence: TGTGCCAGCAGTGGTCGGGACAGGAAGGGAGAGACCCAGTACTTC. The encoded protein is CASSGRDRKGETQYF.

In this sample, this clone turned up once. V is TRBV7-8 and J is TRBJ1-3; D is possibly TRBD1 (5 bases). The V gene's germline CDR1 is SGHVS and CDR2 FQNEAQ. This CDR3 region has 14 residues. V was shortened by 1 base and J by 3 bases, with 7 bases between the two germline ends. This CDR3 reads CASSLGGGGNTIYF. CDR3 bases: TGTGCCAGCAGCTTAGGGGGGGGTGGAAACACCATATATTTT.

The DNA for the CDR3 is TGTGCCAGCAGCTTAATTATGGACACCTACGAGCAGTACTTC. Its translation: CASSLIMDTYEQYF. J is TRBJ2-7 and V is TRBV11-2, with D perhaps matching TRBD1 (5 bases). Germline V gene sequence: CDR1 SGHAT, CDR2 FQNNGV. The CDR3 runs 14 residues. Trimming stripped 2 bases from V and 2 bases from J, with 10 bases between.

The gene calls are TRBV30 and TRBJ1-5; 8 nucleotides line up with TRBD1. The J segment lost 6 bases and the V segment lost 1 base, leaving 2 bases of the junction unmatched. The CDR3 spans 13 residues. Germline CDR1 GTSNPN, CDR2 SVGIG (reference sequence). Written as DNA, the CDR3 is TGTGCCTGGAGTGGGACAGGGACTCAGCCCCAGCATTTT. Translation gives CAWSGTGTQPQHF.

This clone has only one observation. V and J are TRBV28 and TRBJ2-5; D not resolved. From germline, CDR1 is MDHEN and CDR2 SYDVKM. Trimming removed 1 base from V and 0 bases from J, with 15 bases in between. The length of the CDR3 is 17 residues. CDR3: CASSLYMTRWNQETQYF. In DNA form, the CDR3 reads TGTGCCAGCAGTTTATACATGACGCGGTGGAACCAAGAGACCCAGTACTTC.

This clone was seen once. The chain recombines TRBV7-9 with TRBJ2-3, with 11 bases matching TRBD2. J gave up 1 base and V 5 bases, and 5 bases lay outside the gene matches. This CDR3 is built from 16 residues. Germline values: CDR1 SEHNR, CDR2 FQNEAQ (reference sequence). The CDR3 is CASSPWTSGRTDTQYF. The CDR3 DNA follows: TGTGCCAGCAGCCCCTGGACTAGCGGGCGCACAGATACGCAGTATTTT. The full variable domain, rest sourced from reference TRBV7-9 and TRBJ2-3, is DTGVSQNPRHKITKRGQNVTFRCDPISEHNRLYWYRQTLGQGPEFLTYFQNEAQLEKSRLLSDRFSAERPKGSFSTLEIQRTEQGDSAMYLCASSPWTSGRTDTQYFGPGTRLTVL.

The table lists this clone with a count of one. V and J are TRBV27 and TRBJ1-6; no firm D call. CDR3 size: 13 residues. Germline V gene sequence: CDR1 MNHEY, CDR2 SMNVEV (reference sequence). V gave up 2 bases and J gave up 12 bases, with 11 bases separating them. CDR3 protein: CASSLVVWKPLHF. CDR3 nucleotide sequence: TGTGCCAGCAGTTTAGTGGTGTGGAAACCCCTCCACTTT.

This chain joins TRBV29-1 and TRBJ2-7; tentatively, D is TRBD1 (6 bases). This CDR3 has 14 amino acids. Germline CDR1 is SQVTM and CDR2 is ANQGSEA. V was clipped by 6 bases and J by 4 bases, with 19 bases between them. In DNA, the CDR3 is TGCAGCGTCGTCCCGGAACAGGGATTTTACGAGCAGTACTTC. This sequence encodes CSVVPEQGFYEQYF.

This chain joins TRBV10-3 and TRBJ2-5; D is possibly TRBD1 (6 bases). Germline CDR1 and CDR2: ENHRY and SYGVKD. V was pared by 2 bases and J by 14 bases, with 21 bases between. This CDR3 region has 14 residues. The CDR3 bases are TGTGCCATCAGTGAGGAAACGGGACACCCGAGGTTATACTTC. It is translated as CAISEETGHPRLYF.